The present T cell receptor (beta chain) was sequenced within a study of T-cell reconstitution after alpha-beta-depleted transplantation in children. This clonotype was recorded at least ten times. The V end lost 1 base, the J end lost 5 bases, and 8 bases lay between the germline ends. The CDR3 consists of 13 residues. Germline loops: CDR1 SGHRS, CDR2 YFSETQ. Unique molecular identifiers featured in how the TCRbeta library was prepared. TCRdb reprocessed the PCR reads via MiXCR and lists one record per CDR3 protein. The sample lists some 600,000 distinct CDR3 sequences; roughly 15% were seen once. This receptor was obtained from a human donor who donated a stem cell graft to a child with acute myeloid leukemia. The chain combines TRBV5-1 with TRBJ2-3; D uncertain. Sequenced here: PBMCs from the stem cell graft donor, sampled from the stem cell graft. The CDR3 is CASSLSPGDTQYF. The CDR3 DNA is TGCGCCAGCAGCTTGAGTCCGGGAGATACGCAGTATTTT.